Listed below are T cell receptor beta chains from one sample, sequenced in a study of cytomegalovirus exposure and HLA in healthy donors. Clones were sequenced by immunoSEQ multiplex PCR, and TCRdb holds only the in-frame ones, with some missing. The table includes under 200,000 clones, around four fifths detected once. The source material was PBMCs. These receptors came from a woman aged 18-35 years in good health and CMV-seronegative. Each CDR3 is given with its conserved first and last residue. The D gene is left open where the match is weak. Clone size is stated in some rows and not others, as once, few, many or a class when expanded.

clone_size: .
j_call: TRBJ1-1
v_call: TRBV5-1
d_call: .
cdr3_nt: TGCGCCAGCAGCTTGGGGGGCTGGACTGAAGCTTTCTTT
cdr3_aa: CASSLGGWTEAFF

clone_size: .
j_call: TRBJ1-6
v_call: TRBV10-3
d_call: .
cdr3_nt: TGTGCCATCACCCCTTTTTCAACCGGTTCACCCCTCCACTTT
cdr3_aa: CAITPFSTGSPLHF

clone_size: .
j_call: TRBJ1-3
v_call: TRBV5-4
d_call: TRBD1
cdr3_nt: TGTGCCAGCAGCCCTCAGGGGGGTACGGGAAACACCATATATTTT
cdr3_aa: CASSPQGGTGNTIYF

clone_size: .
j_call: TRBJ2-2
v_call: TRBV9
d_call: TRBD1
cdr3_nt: TGTGCCAGCAGCGTAGTAGGGGGCGGTTTCGGGGAGCTGTTTTTT
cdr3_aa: CASSVVGGGFGELFF

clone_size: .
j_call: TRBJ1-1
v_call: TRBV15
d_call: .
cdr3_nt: TGTGCCACCAGCAGAGATCAATTGCCAGTATGGACTGAAGCTTTCTTT
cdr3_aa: CATSRDQLPVWTEAFF

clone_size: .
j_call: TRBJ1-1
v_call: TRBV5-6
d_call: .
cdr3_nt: TGTGCCAGCAGCTTTGCGGGGTTTGTCGCTGAAGCTTTCTTT
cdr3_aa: CASSFAGFVAEAFF

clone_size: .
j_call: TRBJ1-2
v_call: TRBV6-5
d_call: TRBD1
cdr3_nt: TGTGCCAGCAGAGCTCGGGACAGGGTAGATGGCTACACCTTC
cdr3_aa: CASRARDRVDGYTF

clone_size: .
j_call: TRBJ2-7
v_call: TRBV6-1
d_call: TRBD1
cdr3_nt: TGTGCCAGCAGTGACACGACCGGGACAGGGACCTACGAGCAGTACTTC
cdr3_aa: CASSDTTGTGTYEQYF

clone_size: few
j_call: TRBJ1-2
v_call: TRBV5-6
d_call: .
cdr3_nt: TGTGCCAGCAGCTTGTTTGGACAGTATGGCTACACCTTC
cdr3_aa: CASSLFGQYGYTF

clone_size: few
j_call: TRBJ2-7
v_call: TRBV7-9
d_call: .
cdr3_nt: TGTGCCAGCAGCCAAGTCAGGGACGAGCAGTACTTC
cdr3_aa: CASSQVRDEQYF

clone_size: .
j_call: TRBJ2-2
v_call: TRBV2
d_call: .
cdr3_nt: TGTGCCAGCAGGGAGGAGCGGAACACCGGGGAGCTGTTTTTT
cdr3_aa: CASREERNTGELFF

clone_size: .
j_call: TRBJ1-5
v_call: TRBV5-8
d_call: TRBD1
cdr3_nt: TGTGCCAGCAGGCCGGGACAGGGACTTAGCAATCAGCCCCAGCATTTT
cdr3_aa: CASRPGQGLSNQPQHF

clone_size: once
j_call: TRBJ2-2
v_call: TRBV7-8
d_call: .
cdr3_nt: TGTGCCAGCAGCTTATTTAGCAACACCGGGGAGCTGTTTTTT
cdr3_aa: CASSLFSNTGELFF

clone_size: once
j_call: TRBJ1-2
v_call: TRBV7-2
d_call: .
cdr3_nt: TGTGCCAGCAGCCCGGACAGAAACTATGGCTACACCTTC
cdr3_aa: CASSPDRNYGYTF

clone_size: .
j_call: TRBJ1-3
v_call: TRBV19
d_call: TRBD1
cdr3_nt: TGTGCCAGTAGTTCGACAGGGGCCTACTCTGGAAACACCATATATTTT
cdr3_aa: CASSSTGAYSGNTIYF

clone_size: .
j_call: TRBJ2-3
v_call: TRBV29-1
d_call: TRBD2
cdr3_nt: TGCAGCGTTGCGTGGACTAGCGGCACAGATACGCAGTATTTT
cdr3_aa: CSVAWTSGTDTQYF

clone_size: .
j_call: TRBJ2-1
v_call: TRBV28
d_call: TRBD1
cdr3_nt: TGTGCCAGCAGCTCCTCGGGGACAGTAGAAGGGTTTGAGTTCTTC
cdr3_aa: CASSSSGTVEGFEFF

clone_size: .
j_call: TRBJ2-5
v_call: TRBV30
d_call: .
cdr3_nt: TGTGCCTGGGGCTTACTATCGGAGCAGTACTTC
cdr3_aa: CAWGLLSEQYF

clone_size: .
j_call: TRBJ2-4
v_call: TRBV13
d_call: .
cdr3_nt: TGTGCCAGCAGCCTCAGCGAGCGAGCCAAAAACATTCAGTACTTC
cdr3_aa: CASSLSERAKNIQYF

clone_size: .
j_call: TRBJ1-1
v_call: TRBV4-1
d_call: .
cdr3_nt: TGCGCCAGCAGCCAAGAAAGAATAGGGAGGGGGACTGAAGCTTTCTTT
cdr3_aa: CASSQERIGRGTEAFF

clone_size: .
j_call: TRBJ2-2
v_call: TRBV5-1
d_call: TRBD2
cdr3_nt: TGCGCCAGCAGCTTGGCGAGCGGGGGTAACACCGGGGAGCTGTTTTTT
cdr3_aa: CASSLASGGNTGELFF

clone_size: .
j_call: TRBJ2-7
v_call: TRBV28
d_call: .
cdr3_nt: TGTGCCAGCGCCGGGGGACAGGAGCAGTACTTC
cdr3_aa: CASAGGQEQYF

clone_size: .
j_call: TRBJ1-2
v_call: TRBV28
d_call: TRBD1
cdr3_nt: TGTGCCAGCAGCCGACACGACAGGGAGGATGGCTACACCTTC
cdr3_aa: CASSRHDREDGYTF

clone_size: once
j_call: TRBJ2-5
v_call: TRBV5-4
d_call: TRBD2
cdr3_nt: TGTGCCAGCAGCGACTTACTAGCGGAAGAGACCCAGTACTTC
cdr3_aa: CASSDLLAEETQYF

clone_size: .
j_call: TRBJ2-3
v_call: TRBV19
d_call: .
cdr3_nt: TGTGCCTGCCGGCCGGGGAGCACAGATACGCAGTATTTT
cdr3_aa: CACRPGSTDTQYF